This passage covers 10 T cell receptor beta chains from one sample sequenced in a study of T-cell reconstitution after alpha-beta-depleted transplantation in children. The library targeted TCRbeta and was prepared with unique molecular identifiers. Each CDR3 protein gets one entry after TCRdb re-called the PCR reads with MiXCR. The repertoire has about 270,000 distinct CDR3 sequences, almost 10% of them found once; the top ten carry 9.5% to 13%. The material sequenced was PBMCs from the stem cell graft donor, taken from the stem cell graft. Every receptor here comes from a human donor who donated a stem cell graft to a child with SCID.

This clonotype was detected ten times or more. The chain joins TRBV12-3 or TRBV12-4 to TRBJ1-2; D remains unclear. The CDR3 is 13 residues long. Deletions cut 3 bases from V and 8 bases from J, with 13 bases between. CDR3 sequence (DNA): TGTGCCAGCAGTTTGAGGGCCCTCGACGGCTACACCTTC. Translation: CASSLRALDGYTF.

The chain recombines TRBV12-3 or TRBV12-4 with TRBJ2-3; D unresolved. Trimming shortened V by 1 base and J by 1 base, and 9 bases separated the two germline ends. The CDR3 sequence is 15 residues long. In DNA, the CDR3 is TGTGCCAGCAGTTTAGGGAGTGGGGGCACAGATACGCAGTATTTT. Protein sequence: CASSLGSGGTDTQYF.

This clonotype has a count of ten or more. The chain uses TRBV10-3 and TRBJ2-7; weak D call: TRBD2 (6 bases). The germline V and J ends were trimmed by 6 bases and 4 bases, with 16 bases remaining between them. Germline assignment: CDR1 ENHRY and CDR2 SYGVKD. This CDR3 is built from 14 residues. In nucleotides, the CDR3 is TGTGCCATCAGCGCGATTAGCGGAGGGTACGAGCAGTACTTC. Protein product: CAISAISGGYEQYF.

The chain carries TRBV18 and TRBJ2-1; tentatively, D is TRBD2 (6 bases). The V gene lost 3 bases and the J gene lost 1 base, with 19 bases spanning the gap. The CDR3 spans 18 residues. CDR1 and CDR2 from the germline V gene are KGHSH and LQKENI. CDR3: CASSPPMGRGGSYNEQFF. CDR3 in DNA: TGTGCCAGCTCACCCCCCATGGGGCGGGGAGGATCCTACAATGAGCAGTTCTTC.

The rearrangement links TRBV12-3 or TRBV12-4 to TRBJ2-5; D perhaps matches TRBD1 (5 bases). With 3 bases removed from V and 2 bases from J, the gap between germline ends came to 10 bases. The CDR3 sequence is 14 residues long. The CDR3 protein is CASSFDSPQETQYF. The CDR3 DNA follows: TGTGCCAGCAGTTTTGACAGCCCGCAAGAGACCCAGTACTTC.

Turning to this clonotype: A much larger clone is a single base away; this may be a read error. The chain is built from TRBV3-1 and TRBJ2-5, with a weak D call TRBD1 (6 bases). Germline loops: CDR1 LGHDT, CDR2 YNNKEL (reference sequence). There are 13 residues in the CDR3. The CDR3 spells CASSHRGGENQYF. CDR3 in DNA: TGTGCCAGCAGCCACAGGGGTGGGGAGAACCAGTACTTC.

The chain is built from TRBV7-9 and TRBJ2-1; 7 bases are a match to TRBD1. Per germline, CDR1 SEHNR and CDR2 FQNEAQ (reference sequence). V shed 2 bases, J shed 1 base, and the junction held 5 bases outside the gene matches. The CDR3 totals 16 residues. The CDR3 loop reads CASSLTTGFSYNEQFF. The CDR3 DNA sequence: TGTGCCAGCAGCTTAACGACAGGGTTTTCCTACAATGAGCAGTTCTTC.

V usage is TRBV27 and J usage is TRBJ1-2; 10 nucleotides line up with TRBD1. V trimming: 6 bases; J trimming: 7 bases; junction bases outside the gene matches: 11. The germline V gene encodes CDR1 MNHEY and CDR2 SMNVEV (reference sequence). CDR3 length equals 15 residues. The CDR3: CASRPNGQGVTGYTF. The CDR3 DNA reads TGTGCCAGCAGACCGAACGGACAGGGGGTGACTGGCTACACCTTC.

Only a few counts were recorded for this clonotype. This chain uses TRBV7-9 with TRBJ1-1; D gene uncertain. This CDR3 has 14 residues. CDR1 and CDR2 (germline): SEHNR, FQNEAQ (reference sequence). V was shortened by 1 base and J by 10 bases, with 16 bases between the two germline ends. Here the CDR3 reads CASSLEFGIGRAFF. The CDR3, as DNA: TGTGCCAGCAGCTTAGAATTTGGGATTGGTCGAGCTTTCTTT.

This clonotype has at least ten counts. The chain uses TRBV12-3 or TRBV12-4 and TRBJ2-5, with D unclear. Trimming took off 5 bases at V and 5 bases at J, with 15 bases between the two ends. The CDR3 has 14 amino acids. The CDR3 loop is CASSRRSMGETQYF. CDR3 nucleotides: TGTGCCAGCAGTCGACGATCTATGGGGGAGACCCAGTACTTC.